This is a list of T cell receptor beta chains from one sample in a study of shared clonotypes between healthy human individuals. TCRdb's copy holds only in-frame clones and misses some; the assay was immunoSEQ multiplex PCR. The sample lists approximately 2.5 million clones; around 94% were seen once. Material: naive CD4+ T cells sorted from blood. The receptor set was obtained from a man between 18 and 35 years old in good health. The CDR3 runs from the conserved cysteine through the conserved F or W. Each record gives: D gene, V gene, J gene, clone size, CDR3 protein, CDR3 DNA. D genes are given only for firm matches. A clone size is listed for some rows: how often the clone was seen (once, few, many), or a class if it is expanded.

>TRBD1|TRBV19|TRBJ2-1|NA
CASSMNRDRVYNEQFF
TGTGCCAGTAGTATGAACCGGGACAGGGTGTACAATGAGCAGTTCTTC
>TRBD1|TRBV19|TRBJ2-2|NA
CARPGQGGGELFF
TGTGCCAGACCAGGACAGGGCGGCGGGGAGCTGTTTTTT
>NA|TRBV27|TRBJ1-6|NA
CASSSRQSYNSPLHF
TGTGCCAGCAGTTCGAGACAGTCCTATAATTCACCCCTCCACTTT
>TRBD2|TRBV11-2|TRBJ2-7|NA
CASSFGLAGGEQYF
TGTGCCAGCAGCTTCGGACTAGCGGGGGGTGAGCAGTACTTC
>NA|TRBV18|TRBJ2-7|NA
CASSPYPGHDNEQYF
TGTGCCAGCTCACCGTATCCAGGGCATGACAACGAGCAGTACTTC
>TRBD2|TRBV6-5|TRBJ2-5|NA
CASSGTRHQETQYF
TGTGCCAGCAGCGGGACTAGACATCAAGAGACCCAGTACTTC
>TRBD1|TRBV10-3|TRBJ2-7|NA
CAISAGTDYEQYF
TGTGCCATCAGCGCCGGGACAGACTACGAGCAGTACTTC
>TRBD2|TRBV28|TRBJ2-4|NA
CASSRPSGGNIQYF
TGTGCCAGCAGCCGCCCCAGCGGGGGTAACATTCAGTACTTC
>TRBD2|TRBV11-3|TRBJ2-1|NA
CASRDGRAGNEQFF
TGTGCCAGCAGGGACGGGAGGGCCGGAAATGAGCAGTTCTTC
>NA|TRBV7-4|TRBJ1-6|NA
CASSLVGGGFANSPLHF
TGTGCCAGCAGCTTAGTTGGCGGGGGGTTTGCTAATTCACCCCTCCACTTT
>TRBD1|TRBV18|TRBJ2-7|NA
CASSPSTGPYEQYF
TGTGCCAGCTCACCCTCGACAGGGCCCTACGAGCAGTACTTC
>NA|TRBV2|TRBJ2-1|NA
CASIEEINEQFF
TGTGCCAGCATTGAGGAGATCAATGAGCAGTTCTTC
>NA|TRBV19|TRBJ2-5|NA
CASSLSPSETQYF
TGTGCCAGTAGCCTATCCCCTTCAGAGACCCAGTACTTC
>NA|TRBV10-2|TRBJ2-5|NA
CASSESGGQETQYF
TGCGCCAGCAGTGAGTCGGGGGGACAAGAGACCCAGTACTTC
>TRBD2|TRBV9|TRBJ2-5|NA
CASSPSSRLAGSETQYF
TGTGCCAGCAGCCCGAGCTCAAGGCTAGCGGGAAGCGAGACCCAGTACTTC
>TRBD2|TRBV6-1|TRBJ2-1|NA
CASSGLAGRYNEQFF
TGTGCCAGTAGTGGGCTAGCGGGTCGATACAATGAGCAGTTCTTC
>NA|TRBV5-6|TRBJ2-3|NA
CASSITGNTQYF
TGTGCCAGCAGCATAACAGGGAATACGCAGTATTTT
>NA|TRBV9|TRBJ2-3|NA
CASSVIAASTDTQYF
TGTGCCAGCAGCGTAATAGCGGCTAGCACAGATACGCAGTATTTT
>TRBD1|TRBV30|TRBJ1-2|NA
CAWRQNRGPAGYTF
TGTGCCTGGAGACAAAACAGGGGGCCGGCTGGCTACACCTTC
>NA|TRBV18|TRBJ2-7|once
CASSRGGNIQVFEQYF
TGTGCCAGCTCGCGCGGCGGGAATATACAGGTTTTTGAGCAGTACTTC
>TRBD1|TRBV7-8|TRBJ2-3|NA
CASRTGGTDTQYF
TGTGCCAGCAGGACAGGGGGCACAGATACGCAGTATTTT
>NA|TRBV5-4|TRBJ1-5|NA
CASSPLGQKKGGNQPQHF
TGTGCCAGCAGCCCCTTGGGTCAGAAAAAGGGGGGCAATCAGCCCCAGCATTTT
>NA|TRBV29-1|TRBJ1-5|NA
CSVSVGSNQPQHF
TGCAGCGTGAGTGTGGGTAGCAATCAGCCCCAGCATTTT
>TRBD1|TRBV6-1|TRBJ1-3|NA
CATQRDRGDTIYF
TGTGCCACCCAGCGGGACAGGGGAGACACCATATATTTT
>NA|TRBV19|TRBJ2-5|NA
CASSIRRGETQYF
TGTGCCAGTAGTATCAGAAGGGGAGAGACCCAGTACTTC
>NA|TRBV6-1|TRBJ1-5|NA
CASSFLGDSNQPQHF
TGTGCCAGCAGTTTTCTGGGAGATAGCAATCAGCCCCAGCATTTT
>TRBD1|TRBV10-1|TRBJ2-1|once
CASSGDRAGEQFF
TGCGCCAGCAGTGGAGACAGGGCTGGTGAGCAGTTCTTC
>NA|TRBV30|TRBJ1-3|NA
CAWSNNQYSGNTIYF
TGTGCCTGGAGTAACAATCAGTACTCTGGAAACACCATATATTTT
>NA|TRBV4-3|TRBJ2-2|NA
CASSQDRGATGELFF
TGCGCCAGCAGCCAAGATCGGGGAGCCACCGGGGAGCTGTTTTTT
>TRBD1|TRBV5-6|TRBJ1-1|NA
CASSLGAGGTFYF
TGTGCCAGCAGCTTGGGGGCAGGGGGAACGTTTTACTTT
>NA|TRBV27|TRBJ2-1|once
CASRHWDEQFF
TGTGCCAGCAGGCACTGGGATGAGCAGTTCTTC
>NA|TRBV19|TRBJ2-6|NA
CASTLGGSGANVLTF
TGTGCCAGTACCTTAGGAGGGTCCGGGGCCAACGTCCTGACTTTC
>NA|TRBV19|TRBJ1-1|NA
CASSMLRNTEAFF
TGTGCCAGTAGTATGTTACGGAACACTGAAGCTTTCTTT
>NA|TRBV11-2|TRBJ1-3|NA
CASSLLGGGSTIYF
TGTGCCAGCAGCTTACTCGGGGGGGGATCCACCATATATTTT
>TRBD2|TRBV4-3|TRBJ2-1|NA
CASSFGLATHNEQFF
TGCGCCAGCAGCTTCGGACTAGCGACTCACAATGAGCAGTTCTTC
>TRBD2|TRBV5-1|TRBJ2-3|NA
CASSLGGLAGVIDTQYF
TGCGCCAGCAGCTTGGGGGGACTAGCGGGAGTTATAGATACGCAGTATTTT
>NA|TRBV2|TRBJ1-1|NA
CASSEQRGTEAFF
TGTGCCAGCAGTGAGCAGCGAGGTACTGAAGCTTTCTTT
>TRBD2|TRBV14|TRBJ2-7|NA
CASSPRLAGAGEQYF
TGTGCCAGCAGCCCTAGACTAGCGGGGGCGGGTGAGCAGTACTTC
>NA|TRBV5-1|TRBJ2-2|NA
CASSPAANTGELFF
TGCGCCAGCAGCCCCGCGGCCAACACCGGGGAGCTGTTTTTT
>NA|TRBV27|TRBJ1-4|once
CASSLRGAEKLFF
TGTGCCAGCAGTTTAAGGGGGGCTGAAAAACTGTTTTTT
>TRBD1|TRBV7-9|TRBJ1-1|few
CGGDSRTEAFF
TGTGGCGGGGACAGTCGCACTGAAGCTTTCTTT
>TRBD1|TRBV19|TRBJ1-1|NA
CASSIGTGRMNTEAFF
TGTGCCAGTAGTATAGGGACAGGGAGGATGAACACTGAAGCTTTCTTT
>NA|TRBV6-1|TRBJ1-2|NA
CASRGDVNGYTF
TGTGCCAGCAGAGGGGACGTAAATGGCTACACCTTC
>TRBD1|TRBV2|TRBJ2-7|NA
CASRGQGPYEQYF
TGTGCCAGCAGAGGACAGGGCCCCTACGAGCAGTACTTC
>NA|TRBV11-2|TRBJ2-2|NA
CASSPATATGELFF
TGTGCCAGCAGCCCTGCGACAGCAACCGGGGAGCTGTTTTTT
>NA|TRBV4-1|TRBJ2-4|NA
CASSQANQGGRDIQYF
TGCGCCAGCAGCCAAGCTAACCAGGGGGGCAGGGACATTCAGTACTTC
>NA|TRBV6-5|TRBJ2-3|NA
CASSSPGIVEDTQYF
TGTGCCAGCAGTAGCCCCGGGATAGTAGAAGATACGCAGTATTTT
>TRBD2|TRBV5-1|TRBJ2-7|once
CASSFTSGGSYEQYF
TGCGCCAGCAGCTTCACTAGCGGGGGAAGCTACGAGCAGTACTTC
>NA|TRBV20-1|TRBJ2-5|NA
CSANNQETQYF
TGCAGTGCTAACAACCAAGAGACCCAGTACTTC
>NA|TRBV10-2|TRBJ2-1|NA
CASSDIADNYNEQFF
TGCGCCAGCAGTGATATAGCGGATAACTACAATGAGCAGTTCTTC
>NA|TRBV27|TRBJ2-1|NA
CASSLLRATYNEQFF
TGTGCCAGCAGTTTATTGCGGGCGACCTACAATGAGCAGTTCTTC
>NA|TRBV6-5|TRBJ2-2|once
CASSPGGLGGELFF
TGTGCCAGCAGTCCCGGGGGGCTGGGCGGGGAGCTGTTTTTT
>NA|TRBV6-4|TRBJ1-4|NA
CASSWSGAAGEKLFF
TGTGCCAGCAGTTGGTCAGGGGCGGCGGGGGAAAAACTGTTTTTT